The 23 T cell receptor beta chains reported below all come from one sample, sequenced in a study of T cells in Graves' hyperthyroidism and ophthalmopathy. Template material for amplifying TCR beta CDR3 regions consisted of RNA transcripts. With the HTBI primer set, the TCR CDR3 went through a first round of RT-PCR. Each CDR3 protein is one row after TCRdb ran MiXCR on the multiplex PCR reads. The sample shows around 620,000 distinct CDR3 sequences, 35% to 55% of them seen only once. The material sequenced was peripheral blood or thyroid tissue (not recorded which). The origin of the receptors is an adult woman with Graves' disease, either hyperthyroidism or ophthalmopathy (not recorded which).

Ten or more counts support this clonotype. The rearrangement links TRBV6-6 to TRBJ2-7; 15 bases match TRBD2. Germline CDR1 reads MNHNY; CDR2 reads SVGAGI (reference sequence). V gave up 7 bases and J gave up 3 bases; unmatched junction bases: 10. CDR3 length: 17 amino acids. For the CDR3, the DNA is TGTGCCAGCAAGGGACTAGCGGGAGGTCTTTGGGACTACGAGCAGTACTTC. It yields the protein CASKGLAGGLWDYEQYF.

Remarks on this clonotype: Relative to the germline gene, one junction end is altered; a read error may explain this. The chain links TRBV6-1 to TRBJ1-5, with 8 bases aligning to TRBD1. Germline V gives CDR1 MNHNS, CDR2 SASEGT. This CDR3 is built from 13 residues. The CDR3 DNA reads as TGTGCCAGCAGCACAGGGGGGGATCAGCCCCGGCATTTT. Amino acids: CASSTGGDQPRHF.

In this sample, this clonotype turned up many times. The gene calls are TRBV5-5 and TRBJ2-2, with D possibly being TRBD1 (5 bases). V was shortened by 3 bases and J by 8 bases, with 23 bases between the two germline ends. This CDR3 region has 17 residues. From germline, CDR1 is SGHKS and CDR2 YYEKEE (reference sequence). The CDR3 sequence: CASSSDRVVLGSGELFF. The CDR3 DNA sequence: TGTGCCAGCAGCTCCGACAGAGTGGTTCTAGGTTCAGGGGAGCTGTTTTTT.

The rearrangement joins TRBV7-2 to TRBJ2-5; D may match TRBD1 or TRBD2 (5 bases each). The CDR3 totals 13 residues. In germline, CDR1 is SGHTA, CDR2 FQGNSA. V gave up 8 bases and J gave up 5 bases, with 15 bases separating them. The CDR3 protein is CASSPPGTETQYF. CDR3 in DNA: TGTGCCAGCTCACCACCGGGGACGGAGACCCAGTACTTC.

The CDR3 sequence: CASSLVGTMIPQETQYF. DNA of the CDR3: TGTGCCAGCAGCTTAGTGGGGACTATGATCCCCCAAGAGACCCAGTACTTC. The gene calls are TRBV11-2 and TRBJ2-5; TRBD2 aligns across 7 bases. Germline V gives CDR1 SGHAT, CDR2 FQNNGV. Losses at the gene ends were 1 base for V and 1 base for J; bases not matched to a gene: 9. There are 17 residues in the CDR3.

This clonotype showed up many times. V usage is TRBV5-6 and J usage is TRBJ2-5, with TRBD1 identical over 10 bases. This CDR3 has 19 residues. Looked up from germline, CDR1 is SGHDT and CDR2 is YYEEEE. Trimming took 1 base from V and 4 from J; bases not matched to a gene: 16. CDR3 in DNA: TGTGCCAGCAGCTTGAGGGGACAGGGGATGTTTCCGGCTTTAGAGACCCAGTACTTC. Protein: CASSLRGQGMFPALETQYF.

This sequence joins TRBV4-3 and TRBJ1-1; no definite D call. CDR3 length equals 13 residues. Trimming pared 1 base from V and 2 bases from J, leaving 5 bases between. Germline loops: CDR1 LGHNA, CDR2 YSLEER. CDR3 coding DNA: TGCGCCAGCAGCCAAGTGCATAACACTGAAGCTTTCTTT. Translating it yields CASSQVHNTEAFF.

This clonotype was seen many times. The V call is TRBV4-2, the J call TRBJ2-7; TRBD2 is a possible D gene (5 bases). Germline lookup yields CDR1 LGHNA and CDR2 YNFKEQ. V was trimmed by 0 bases and J by 6 bases, leaving 12 bases between them. The length of the CDR3 is 14 residues. CDR3 sequence: CASSQDLNRGEQYF. The DNA for the CDR3 is TGTGCCAGCAGCCAAGATCTTAACCGGGGCGAGCAGTACTTC.

The V call is TRBV11-2, the J call TRBJ2-5; 7 bases map to TRBD1. Germline trimming cut 5 bases from V and 3 bases from J; bases unmatched to any gene: 12. CDR1 and CDR2 from the germline V gene are SGHAT and FQNNGV. The CDR3 runs 16 residues. CDR3 residues: CASSPLKGQREETQYF. CDR3 in DNA: TGTGCCAGCAGCCCCTTAAAGGGACAGCGAGAAGAGACCCAGTACTTC.

The rearrangement links TRBV19 to TRBJ2-7; perhaps D is TRBD1 or TRBD2 (7 bases each). V lost 6 bases and J lost 7, with 13 bases in between. The CDR3 runs to 12 residues. The germline CDR1 and CDR2 sequences are LNHDA and SQIVND (reference sequence). The DNA for the CDR3 is TGTGCCAGTAGACGACAGGGAGGGGAGCAGTACTTC. Translating it yields CASRRQGGEQYF.

This clonotype was seen only a few times. The chain has TRBV18 and TRBJ2-7, with D possibly TRBD1 on 5 matching bases. The CDR3 is made up of 15 amino acids. Trimming took off 3 bases at V and 5 bases at J, with 17 bases between the two ends. Germline loops: CDR1 KGHSH, CDR2 LQKENI. DNA of the CDR3: TGTGCCAGCTCACCCCCAGACAGACGGGTACACGAGCAGTACTTC. Its protein is CASSPPDRRVHEQYF.

This clonotype was seen many times. V usage is TRBV7-6 and J usage is TRBJ2-7, with D possibly TRBD2 on 5 matching bases. The germline V and J ends were trimmed by 6 bases and 6 bases, with 21 bases remaining between them. Germline V lookup: CDR1 SGHVS, CDR2 FNYEAQ. This CDR3 region has 15 residues. CDR3: CASRPTPEVSFEQYF. CDR3 DNA: TGTGCCAGCAGACCTACGCCGGAGGTATCGTTCGAGCAGTACTTC.

The V gene is TRBV2, the J gene TRBJ1-2, with D possibly matching TRBD1 (5 bases). The CDR3 loop spans 13 amino acids. CDR1 is SNHLY and CDR2 is FYNNEI in the germline V gene. V was trimmed by 7 bases and J by 9 bases, leaving 18 bases between them. The CDR3 nucleotides are TGTGCCAGCACAGAAAGGGACGACCGCAGCTACACCTTC. Translating it yields CASTERDDRSYTF.

This clonotype was counted at least ten times. The gene calls are TRBV5-1 and TRBJ1-2, with D perhaps TRBD1 (5 bases). This CDR3 comprises 14 residues. The germline CDR1 and CDR2 sequences are SGHRS and YFSETQ. V was trimmed by 5 bases and J by 6 bases, leaving 17 bases between them. This CDR3 reads CASSPWATGNGYTF. The CDR3 nucleotides read TGCGCCAGCAGTCCTTGGGCCACAGGAAATGGCTACACCTTC.

This chain connects TRBV2 to TRBJ2-7; 11 positions match TRBD2. Losses at the gene ends were 1 base for V and 6 bases for J; bases not matched to a gene: 8. Germline CDR1 reads SNHLY; CDR2 reads FYNNEI. The CDR3 runs to 16 residues. The DNA of the CDR3 is TGTGCCAGCAGTGAAGGGGAGACTCTAGCGGGAGGCGAGCAGTACTTC. Translation gives CASSEGETLAGGEQYF. The variable domain in full, completed from reference TRBV2 and TRBJ2-7, reads EPEVTQTPSHQVTQMGQEVILRCVPISNHLYFYWYRQILGQKVEFLVSFYNNEISEKSEIFDDQFSVERPDGSNFTLKIRSTKLEDSAMYFCASSEGETLAGGEQYFGPGTRLTVT.

At least ten counts were recorded for this clonotype. The chain is built from TRBV24-1 and TRBJ1-2; no firm D call. This CDR3 comprises 12 residues. The V and J ends lost 2 bases and 8 bases respectively, with 8 bases between them. CDR1 is KGHDR and CDR2 is SFDVKD in the germline V gene. The CDR3 DNA reads TGTGCCACCAGTGATTCGTCGTCGGGCTACACCTTC. This translates into CATSDSSSGYTF.

This clonotype has a count of ten or more. The rearrangement uses TRBV4-1 and TRBJ2-5; the match to TRBD2 covers 7 bases. This CDR3 is built from 14 residues. CDR1 and CDR2 from the germline V gene are MGHRA and YSYEKL. V shed 4 bases, J shed 5 bases, and the junction held 7 bases outside the gene matches. CDR3 in DNA: TGCGCCAGCAGCCCCCGGGAGGATGTGGAGACCCAGTACTTC. Amino acids: CASSPREDVETQYF.

This sequence joins TRBV18 and TRBJ1-2; 7 nucleotides line up with TRBD1. Germline V gene data show CDR1 as KGHSH and CDR2 as LQKENI. Trimming removed 8 bases from V and 3 bases from J; junction bases left unmatched: 6. The CDR3 loop spans 13 amino acids. The CDR3 DNA is TGTGCCAGCCCTCCTGACAGGGACTATGGCTACACCTTC. Its translation: CASPPDRDYGYTF.

The rearrangement links TRBV7-2 to TRBJ2-7; D gene ambiguous. CDR3 size: 13 residues. Trimming shortened V by 8 bases and J by 6 bases, and 17 bases separated the two germline ends. Germline V gene lookup returns CDR1 SGHTA and CDR2 FQGNSA. CDR3 in amino acids: CASRLGGSSEQYF. CDR3 sequence (DNA): TGTGCCAGCCGGCTAGGCGGCAGCTCCGAGCAGTACTTC.

About this clonotype itself: A much bigger clone sits one base away, suggesting this may be a read error. The V call is TRBV7-2, the J call TRBJ1-1; D gene unclear. In germline, CDR1 is SGHTA, CDR2 FQGNSA. This CDR3 has 19 amino acids. The CDR3: CASSLVSGYTPIMNTEASF. DNA of the CDR3: TGTGCCAGCAGCTTAGTGAGCGGCTACACCCCTATCATGAACACTGAAGCTTCCTTT.

The rearrangement joins TRBV7-9 to TRBJ1-2; D is unresolved. V lost 6 bases and J lost 2, with 13 bases in between. The germline gives CDR1 SEHNR, CDR2 FQNEAQ (reference sequence). CDR3 length: 14 residues. CDR3 residues: CASSALAQNYGYTF. The CDR3 coding sequence is TGTGCCAGCAGTGCCCTAGCCCAAAACTATGGCTACACCTTC. Full variable domain (outside the CDR3, taken from reference TRBV7-9 and TRBJ1-2): DTGVSQNPRHKITKRGQNVTFRCDPISEHNRLYWYRQTLGQGPEFLTYFQNEAQLEKSRLLSDRFSAERPKGSFSTLEIQRTEQGDSAMYLCASSALAQNYGYTFGSGTRLTVV.

V usage is TRBV6-5 and J usage is TRBJ1-1; a weak D match, TRBD1 (6 bases). The CDR3 contains 15 residues. V was clipped by 3 bases and J by 0 bases, with 11 bases between them. Germline V CDR1 and CDR2: MNHEY, SVGAGI. CDR3 coding DNA: TGTGCCAGCAGTTATTACGGGGGCTTGAACACTGAAGCTTTCTTT. Translating it yields CASSYYGGLNTEAFF.

The chain joins TRBV10-3 to TRBJ2-5; D might be TRBD1 or TRBD2, each matching 5 bases. V shed 6 bases and J shed 3 bases, with 23 bases lying between them. Germline values: CDR1 ENHRY, CDR2 SYGVKD. The CDR3 is 17 amino acids. The DNA of the CDR3 is TGTGCCATCAGCCAAAGGGACGAAAAAGACGGGAAAGAGACCCAGTACTTC. Translation gives CAISQRDEKDGKETQYF.